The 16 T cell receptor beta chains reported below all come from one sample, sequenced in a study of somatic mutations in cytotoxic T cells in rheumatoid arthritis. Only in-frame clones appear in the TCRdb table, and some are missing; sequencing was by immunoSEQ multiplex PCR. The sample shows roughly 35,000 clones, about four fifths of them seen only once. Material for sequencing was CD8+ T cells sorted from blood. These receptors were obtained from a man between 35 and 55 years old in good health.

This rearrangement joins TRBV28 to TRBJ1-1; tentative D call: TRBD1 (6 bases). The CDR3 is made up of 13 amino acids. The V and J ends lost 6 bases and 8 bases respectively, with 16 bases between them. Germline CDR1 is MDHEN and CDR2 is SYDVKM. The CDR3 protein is CASSLLLQGEAFF. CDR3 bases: TGTGCCAGCAGCCTACTCTTACAGGGAGAAGCTTTCTTT.

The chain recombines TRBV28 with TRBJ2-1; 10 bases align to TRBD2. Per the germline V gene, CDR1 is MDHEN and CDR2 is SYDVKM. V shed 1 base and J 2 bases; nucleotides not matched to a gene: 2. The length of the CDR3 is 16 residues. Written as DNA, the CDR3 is TGTGCCAGCAGTTTATTAGCGGGAGGTACCTACAATGAGCAGTTCTTC. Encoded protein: CASSLLAGGTYNEQFF.

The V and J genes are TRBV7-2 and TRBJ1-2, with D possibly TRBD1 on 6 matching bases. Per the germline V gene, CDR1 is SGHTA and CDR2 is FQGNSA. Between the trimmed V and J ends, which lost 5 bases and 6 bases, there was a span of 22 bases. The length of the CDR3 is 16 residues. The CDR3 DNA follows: TGTGCCAGCAGCGGAAATACGGGAGACAGGTGGAATGGCTACACCTTC. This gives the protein CASSGNTGDRWNGYTF.

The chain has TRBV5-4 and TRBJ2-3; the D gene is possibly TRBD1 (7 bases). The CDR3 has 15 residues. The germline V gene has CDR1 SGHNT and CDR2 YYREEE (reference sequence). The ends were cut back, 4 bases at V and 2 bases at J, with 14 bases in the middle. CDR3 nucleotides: TGTGCCAGCAGCCCGACAGGGACTTACACAGATACGCAGTATTTT. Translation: CASSPTGTYTDTQYF.

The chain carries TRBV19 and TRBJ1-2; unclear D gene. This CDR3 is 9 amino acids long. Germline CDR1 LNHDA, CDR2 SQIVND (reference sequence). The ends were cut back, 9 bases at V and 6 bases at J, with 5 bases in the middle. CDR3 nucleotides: TGTGCCAGCGGGGATGGCTACACCTTC. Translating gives CASGDGYTF.

The CDR3: CASSDTSGDTGELFF. CDR3 in DNA: TGTGCCAGCAGTGATACTAGCGGAGACACCGGGGAGCTGTTTTTT. The V gene is TRBV6-4, the J gene TRBJ2-2; 8 bases agree with TRBD2. V shed 3 bases and J 3 bases; nucleotides not matched to a gene: 3. This CDR3 has 15 amino acids. Germline CDR1 is MRHNA and CDR2 is SNTAGT.

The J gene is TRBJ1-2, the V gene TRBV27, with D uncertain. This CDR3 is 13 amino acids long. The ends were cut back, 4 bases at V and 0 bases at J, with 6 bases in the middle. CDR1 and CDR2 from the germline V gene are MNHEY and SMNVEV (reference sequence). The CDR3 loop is CASSSQTNYGYTF. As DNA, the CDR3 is TGTGCCAGCAGTTCCCAAACTAACTATGGCTACACCTTC.

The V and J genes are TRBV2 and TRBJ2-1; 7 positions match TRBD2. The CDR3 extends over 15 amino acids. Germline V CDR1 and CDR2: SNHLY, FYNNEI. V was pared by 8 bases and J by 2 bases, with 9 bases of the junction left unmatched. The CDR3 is CASGQRDVTYNEQFF. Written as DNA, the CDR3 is TGTGCCAGCGGCCAGCGGGATGTAACCTACAATGAGCAGTTCTTC.

CDR3 region: CASSPLSGWNEQFF. CDR3 sequence (DNA): TGCGCCAGCAGCCCCCTAAGCGGGTGGAATGAGCAGTTCTTC. J is TRBJ2-1 and V is TRBV4-1; tentative D call: TRBD2 (6 bases). CDR1 is MGHRA and CDR2 is YSYEKL in the germline V gene. The CDR3 loop spans 14 amino acids. Trimming took 4 bases from V and 7 from J, leaving 14 bases between them.

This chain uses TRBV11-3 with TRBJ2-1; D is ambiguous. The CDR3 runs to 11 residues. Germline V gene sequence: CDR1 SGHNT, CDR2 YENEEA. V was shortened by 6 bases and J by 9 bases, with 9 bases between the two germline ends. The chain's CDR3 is CASSPGTEQFF. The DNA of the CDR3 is TGTGCCAGCAGTCCCGGAACTGAGCAGTTCTTC.

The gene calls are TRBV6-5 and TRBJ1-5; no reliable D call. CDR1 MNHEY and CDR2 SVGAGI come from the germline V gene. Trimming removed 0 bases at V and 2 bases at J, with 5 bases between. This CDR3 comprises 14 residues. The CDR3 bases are TGTGCCAGCAGTTACTCGAACGGCAATCAGCCCCAGCATTTT. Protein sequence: CASSYSNGNQPQHF.

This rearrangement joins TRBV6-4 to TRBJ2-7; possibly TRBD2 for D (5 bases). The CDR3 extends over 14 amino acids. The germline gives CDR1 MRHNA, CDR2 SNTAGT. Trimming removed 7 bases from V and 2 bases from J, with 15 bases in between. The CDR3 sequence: CASTQKGGPYEQYF. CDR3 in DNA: TGTGCCAGCACCCAAAAAGGAGGCCCCTACGAGCAGTACTTC.

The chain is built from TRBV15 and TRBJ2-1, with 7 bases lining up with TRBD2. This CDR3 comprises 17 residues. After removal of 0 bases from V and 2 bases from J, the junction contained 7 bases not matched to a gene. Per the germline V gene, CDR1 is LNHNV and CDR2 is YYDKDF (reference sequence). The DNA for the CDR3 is TGTGCCACCAGCAGAGAGGGTGCGGGAGCGCCCTACAATGAGCAGTTCTTC. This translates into CATSREGAGAPYNEQFF.

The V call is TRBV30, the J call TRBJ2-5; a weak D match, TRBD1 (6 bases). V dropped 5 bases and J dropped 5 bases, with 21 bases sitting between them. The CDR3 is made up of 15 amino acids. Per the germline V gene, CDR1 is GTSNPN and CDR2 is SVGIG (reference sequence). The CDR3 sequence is CAWEKGRGRGETQYF. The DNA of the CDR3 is TGTGCCTGGGAAAAGGGACGGGGTAGGGGGGAGACCCAGTACTTC.

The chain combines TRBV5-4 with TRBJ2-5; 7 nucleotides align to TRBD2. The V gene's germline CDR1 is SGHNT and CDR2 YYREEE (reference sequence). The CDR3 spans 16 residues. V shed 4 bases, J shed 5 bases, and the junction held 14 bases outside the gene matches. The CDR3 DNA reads TGTGCCAGCAGCGCCTGGCTTACTAGCGTCTCGGAGACCCAGTACTTC. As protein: CASSAWLTSVSETQYF.

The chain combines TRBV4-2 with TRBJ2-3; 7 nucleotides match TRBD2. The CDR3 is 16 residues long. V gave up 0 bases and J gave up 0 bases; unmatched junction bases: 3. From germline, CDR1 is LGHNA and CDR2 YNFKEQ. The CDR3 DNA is TGTGCCAGCAGCCAAGAGGGCGGGAGTAGCACAGATACGCAGTATTTT. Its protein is CASSQEGGSSTDTQYF.